Listed here are 8 T cell receptor beta chains from one sample, sequenced in a study of CD8 T cells in ankylosing spondylitis. TCRdb redid the calling of the 5' RACE reads with MiXCR, one entry per CDR3 protein. Of nearly 350,000 distinct CDR3 sequences in the sample, under 15% are singletons; the top ten hold 0.9% to 1.2%. The sequenced sample was blood, either unsorted or a sorted T cell fraction (not recorded which). The source is a male donor with ankylosing spondylitis or in good health (not recorded which).

In its sample, this clonotype was seen a few times. The chain combines TRBV11-2 with TRBJ2-5; 7 bases fit TRBD2. The V gene end was trimmed by 4 bases and the J gene end by 5 bases; junction bases not matched to a gene: 13. Germline lookup yields CDR1 SGHAT and CDR2 FQNNGV. The CDR3 is made up of 16 amino acids. This CDR3 is CASSSEGGREAETQYF. The CDR3 coding sequence is TGTGCCAGCAGCTCCGAGGGCGGGAGAGAGGCTGAGACCCAGTACTTC. Full variable domain (missing parts from reference TRBV11-2 and TRBJ2-5): EAGVAQSPRYKIIEKRQSVAFWCNPISGHATLYWYQQILGQGPKLLIQFQNNGVVDDSQLPKDRFSAERLKGVDSTLKIQPAKLEDSAVYLCASSSEGGREAETQYFGPGTRLLVL.

The genes are TRBV5-1 and TRBJ2-2; no clear D. The CDR3 has 15 residues. V lost 2 bases and J 6 bases, leaving 14 bases between the germline ends. CDR1 SGHRS and CDR2 YFSETQ come from the germline V gene. CDR3 bases: TGCGCCAGCAGCTTTGGGAACCCTTCGGCCGGGGAGCTGTTTTTT. Translating it yields CASSFGNPSAGELFF.

This clonotype was seen only a few times. J is TRBJ2-1 and V is TRBV12-3 or TRBV12-4; maybe TRBD2 (6 bases). Between the trimmed V and J ends, which lost 2 bases and 9 bases, there was a span of 8 bases. This CDR3 has 12 residues. CDR3 nucleotide sequence: TGTGCCAGCAGTTTAACCGGGAGTGAGCAGTTCTTC. It translates to CASSLTGSEQFF.

This clonotype was seen a few times. The V call is TRBV20-1, the J call TRBJ2-3; D is possibly TRBD2 (6 bases). Germline V gives CDR1 DFQATT, CDR2 SNEGSKA (reference sequence). The CDR3 consists of 13 residues. V dropped 3 bases and J dropped 5 bases, with 12 bases sitting between them. DNA of the CDR3: TGCAGTGCTAGGCCTCTCGGGGGAGATACGCAGTATTTT. This sequence encodes CSARPLGGDTQYF.

The chain has TRBV5-8 and TRBJ2-7, with D perhaps matching TRBD1 (5 bases). The CDR3 runs 14 residues. V lost 0 bases to trimming and J lost 3 bases, with 10 bases between them. Per germline, CDR1 SGHTS and CDR2 YDEGEE. DNA for the CDR3: TGTGCCAGCAGCTTGGGAGACAGCTTCTACGAGCAGTACTTC. Amino acid sequence: CASSLGDSFYEQYF.

This clonotype was detected a few times. V and J are TRBV5-1 and TRBJ1-3; no clear D. V dropped 2 bases and J dropped 0 bases, with 9 bases sitting between them. The germline gives CDR1 SGHRS, CDR2 YFSETQ. The CDR3 consists of 15 residues. The CDR3 DNA is TGCGCCAGCAGCTTCAACGGCGACTCTGGAAACACCATATATTTT. This sequence encodes CASSFNGDSGNTIYF.

This clonotype was counted a few times. The V call is TRBV11-2, the J call TRBJ2-6; 8 positions match TRBD2. After removal of 1 base from V and 3 bases from J, the junction contained 8 bases not matched to a gene. This CDR3 comprises 18 residues. The germline V gene encodes CDR1 SGHAT and CDR2 FQNNGV. The CDR3 coding sequence is TGTGCCAGCAGCTTAGGGGCGGCGGGAGGTATTGGGGCCAACGTCCTGACTTTC. It encodes CASSLGAAGGIGANVLTF.

The chain links TRBV20-1 to TRBJ2-1, with D perhaps TRBD1 (6 bases). The germline V gene encodes CDR1 DFQATT and CDR2 SNEGSKA (reference sequence). The CDR3 loop spans 17 amino acids. Trimming cost V 1 base and J 1 base, with 17 bases left between them. CDR3 protein: CSARALAQGASYNEQFF. For the CDR3, the DNA is TGCAGTGCTAGAGCCTTAGCACAGGGAGCGTCCTACAATGAGCAGTTCTTC.